The next 32 T cell receptor beta chains were all read from a single sample in a study of blood T cell repertoires in COVID-19. Using immunoSEQ multiplex PCR, the repertoire was profiled, and TCRdb retains in-frame clones only, with some absent. The data contain about 83,000 clones, around 88% of them singletons. The source material was peripheral blood. The receptors come from a man between 60 and 75 years old with acute or convalescent COVID-19.

V is TRBV27 and J is TRBJ2-1; 7 bases match TRBD1. The CDR3 has 16 residues. The germline gives CDR1 MNHEY, CDR2 SMNVEV (reference sequence). The V segment lost 3 bases and the J segment 7 bases; nucleotides outside the gene matches: 12. CDR3 loop: CASSFFHGQGENEQFF. The CDR3 DNA reads TGTGCCAGCAGTTTTTTTCACGGCCAGGGGGAAAATGAGCAGTTCTTC.

In DNA, the CDR3 is TGTGCCAGCACCCAACAGGGTGAGGCCACCGGGGAGCTGTTTTTT. Encoded protein: CASTQQGEATGELFF. The chain has TRBV9 and TRBJ2-2, with TRBD1 as a possible D gene (6 bases). The ends were cut back, 6 bases at V and 4 bases at J, with 16 bases in the middle. The CDR3 contains 15 residues. Germline V CDR1 and CDR2: SGDLS, YYNGEE.

This clone has only a few counts. The V call is TRBV7-6, the J call TRBJ2-7; 9 nucleotides line up with TRBD2. The CDR3 consists of 14 residues. CDR1 is SGHVS, CDR2 FNYEAQ, per germline. The trim removed 6 bases at V and 4 bases at J, leaving 7 bases unmatched. CDR3: CASSPAGGPYEQYF. CDR3 nucleotides: TGTGCCAGCAGTCCAGCGGGGGGACCGTACGAGCAGTACTTC.

The chain links TRBV11-2 to TRBJ2-3; D is unclear. Germline lookup yields CDR1 SGHAT and CDR2 FQNNGV. V lost 4 bases and J 2 bases, leaving 13 bases between the germline ends. This CDR3 is built from 15 residues. This chain's CDR3 is CASSSRVTFTDTQYF. The DNA for the CDR3 is TGTGCCAGCAGCTCACGGGTGACCTTCACAGATACGCAGTATTTT.

The rearrangement uses TRBV18 and TRBJ2-7; 11 bases map to TRBD1. V lost 3 bases and J lost 4; bases outside the gene matches: 5. Germline V gene data show CDR1 as KGHSH and CDR2 as LQKENI. This CDR3 is 15 amino acids long. The CDR3 coding sequence is TGTGCCAGCTCACCTCCCGGGACAGGGGGGTACGAGCAGTACTTC. It encodes CASSPPGTGGYEQYF.

About this clone itself: Compared with germline, one end of the junction differs, possibly owing to a read error. The rearrangement joins TRBV3-1 (or the pseudogene TRBV3-2) to TRBJ1-2; 7 bases align to TRBD1. The CDR3 contains 14 residues. Germline assignment: CDR1 LGHDT and CDR2 YNNKEL (reference sequence). CDR3 in DNA: TGTGCCAGCAGCCCAGGGGGACAACATTTGCTCGGGTCCTTC. Protein product: CASSPGGQHLLGSF.

V is TRBV24-1 and J is TRBJ2-7, with unresolved D. The germline gives CDR1 KGHDR, CDR2 SFDVKD. With 3 bases removed from V and 2 bases from J, the gap between germline ends came to 10 bases. There are 14 residues in the CDR3. The CDR3 region has the DNA TGTGCCACCAGTGATCATATCAGAACCTACGAGCAGTACTTC. Encoded protein: CATSDHIRTYEQYF.

The chain carries TRBV3-1 (or the pseudogene TRBV3-2) and TRBJ2-5; D may be TRBD2 (6 bases). The CDR3 runs to 15 residues. Germline assignment: CDR1 LGHDT and CDR2 YNNKEL (reference sequence). The ends were cut back, 4 bases at V and 7 bases at J, with 19 bases in the middle. The CDR3 here is CASSRGLDKIGTQYF. CDR3 DNA sequence: TGTGCCAGCAGCCGGGGACTGGATAAGATTGGGACCCAGTACTTC.

The chain is built from TRBV11-2 and TRBJ1-1; D gene unclear. V was pared by 1 base and J by 5 bases, with 11 bases between. Germline assignment: CDR1 SGHAT and CDR2 FQNNGV. The length of the CDR3 is 14 residues. DNA for the CDR3: TGTGCCAGCAGCTTAGTGGAGGATGGGACTGAAGCTTTCTTT. It translates to CASSLVEDGTEAFF.

The V call is TRBV3-1 (or the pseudogene TRBV3-2), the J call TRBJ2-2, with D possibly TRBD2 on 7 matching bases. Trimming stripped 4 bases from V and 2 bases from J, with 14 bases between. Germline loops: CDR1 LGHDT, CDR2 YNNKEL (reference sequence). CDR3 length: 16 residues. The CDR3, as DNA: TGTGCCAGCAGCCCAGGGGCGGGGGTTAACACCGGGGAGCTGTTTTTT. It encodes CASSPGAGVNTGELFF.

The chain employs TRBV29-1 and TRBJ2-2; TRBD2 matches at 13 bases. Trimming removed 5 bases from V and 5 bases from J; junction bases left unmatched: 5. The CDR3 is made up of 15 amino acids. The germline gives CDR1 SQVTM, CDR2 ANQGSEA. The DNA of the CDR3 is TGCAGCGTTAGACTAGCGGGGGGACGAACCGGGGAGCTGTTTTTT. Its protein is CSVRLAGGRTGELFF.

CDR3 region: CATSAGFNQPQHF. DNA for the CDR3: TGTGCCACCAGTGCAGGGTTTAATCAGCCCCAGCATTTT. The V gene is TRBV24-1, the J gene TRBJ1-5; a weak D match, TRBD1 (5 bases). V was shortened by 5 bases and J by 4 bases, with 8 bases between the two germline ends. The CDR3 runs to 13 residues. The germline CDR1 and CDR2 sequences are KGHDR and SFDVKD.

The chain combines TRBV3-1 (or the pseudogene TRBV3-2) with TRBJ2-1; TRBD2 matches at 13 bases. Germline V CDR1 and CDR2: LGHDT, YNNKEL (reference sequence). The V and J ends lost 4 bases and 4 bases, in that order; junction bases with no gene match: 13. The CDR3 spans 19 residues. In DNA, the CDR3 is TGTGCCAGCAGCCTACGACTAGCGGGGGGCCCGGAGCCTTACAATGAGCAGTTCTTC. As protein: CASSLRLAGGPEPYNEQFF.

The rearrangement uses TRBV19 and TRBJ2-3, with TRBD1 identical over 8 bases. The germline V gene has CDR1 LNHDA and CDR2 SQIVND (reference sequence). V dropped 3 bases and J dropped 5; count of bases not matched to a gene: 4. This CDR3 spans 14 amino acids. CDR3 sequence reads: CASSMDRVIDTQYF. Here the CDR3 DNA reads TGTGCCAGTAGTATGGACAGGGTGATAGATACGCAGTATTTT.

The chain is built from TRBV3-1 (or the pseudogene TRBV3-2) and TRBJ2-7, with TRBD2 matching over 14 bases. The germline CDR1 and CDR2 sequences are LGHDT and YNNKEL (reference sequence). This CDR3 has 15 residues. The trim removed 4 bases at V and 5 bases at J, leaving 4 bases unmatched. CDR3 in amino acids: CASSPGTSGSHEQYF. The DNA of the CDR3 is TGTGCCAGCAGCCCTGGGACTAGCGGGAGCCACGAGCAGTACTTC.

The chain carries TRBV25-1 and TRBJ2-3; TRBD1 might be the D (6 bases). The ends were cut back, 4 bases at V and 5 bases at J, with 19 bases in the middle. The CDR3 has 16 amino acids. CDR1 and CDR2 (germline): MGHDK, SYGVNS. CDR3 bases: TGTGCCAGCAGTGGGTTAAAAACAGGGTTTCGAGATACGCAGTATTTT. Translation gives CASSGLKTGFRDTQYF. Full variable domain (missing parts from reference TRBV25-1 and TRBJ2-3): EADIYQTPRYLVIGTGKKITLECSQTMGHDKMYWYQQDPGMELHLIHYSYGVNSTEKGDLSSESTVSRIRTEHFPLTLESARPSHTSQYLCASSGLKTGFRDTQYFGPGTRLTVL.

The rearrangement joins TRBV6-5 to TRBJ1-1, with unresolved D. Trimming removed 11 bases from V and 1 base from J, with 11 bases in between. Germline V CDR1 and CDR2: MNHEY, SVGAGI. This CDR3 region has 12 residues. CDR3 DNA sequence: TGTGCCGTCCGGTCGGGGAACACTGAAGCTTTCTTT. It yields the protein CAVRSGNTEAFF.

The chain combines TRBV18 with TRBJ2-5, with 7 bases matching TRBD1. CDR1 KGHSH and CDR2 LQKENI come from the germline V gene. The V and J ends lost 3 bases and 2 bases, in that order; junction bases with no gene match: 3. The length of the CDR3 is 14 residues. The CDR3 region has the DNA TGTGCCAGCTCACCGGGACAGAGGCAAGAGACCCAGTACTTC. Amino acid sequence: CASSPGQRQETQYF.

This sequence joins TRBV27 and TRBJ2-2; 7 nucleotides match TRBD2. Trimming took 0 bases from V and 2 from J; bases not matched to a gene: 12. The CDR3 runs to 19 residues. The germline CDR1 and CDR2 sequences are MNHEY and SMNVEV (reference sequence). In DNA form, the CDR3 reads TGTGCCAGCAGTTTATCTGGGGGGGGATTCCTTGTTAACACCGGGGAGCTGTTTTTT. Translation: CASSLSGGGFLVNTGELFF.

J is TRBJ1-6 and V is TRBV5-6; D ambiguous. Trimming left V 0 bases short and J 0 bases short, with 10 bases between. The germline V gene has CDR1 SGHDT and CDR2 YYEEEE. The CDR3 covers 17 residues. The CDR3: CASSLGVGGSYNSPLHF. In DNA form, the CDR3 reads TGTGCCAGCAGCTTGGGGGTTGGCGGCTCCTATAATTCACCCCTCCACTTT.

The V gene is TRBV2, the J gene TRBJ2-2; 8 nucleotides align to TRBD2. There are 18 residues in the CDR3. Germline values: CDR1 SNHLY, CDR2 FYNNEI. V shed 5 bases, J shed 5 bases, and the junction held 16 bases outside the gene matches. Written as DNA, the CDR3 is TGTGCCAGCAGTCATTCCGGACCGGGGGGGCCGAGTACCGGGGAGCTGTTTTTT. Translating it yields CASSHSGPGGPSTGELFF. The full variable domain, with the rest looked up from reference TRBV2 and TRBJ2-2, is EPEVTQTPSHQVTQMGQEVILRCVPISNHLYFYWYRQILGQKVEFLVSFYNNEISEKSEIFDDQFSVERPDGSNFTLKIRSTKLEDSAMYFCASSHSGPGGPSTGELFFGEGSRLTVL.

This sequence joins TRBV6-1 and TRBJ2-7, with TRBD1 matching 12 bases. Trimming removed 3 bases from V and 4 bases from J; junction bases left unmatched: 7. The CDR3 contains 16 residues. Germline V gene lookup returns CDR1 MNHNS and CDR2 SASEGT. The CDR3 protein is CASSDPGQGASYEQYF. The CDR3 DNA follows: TGTGCCAGCAGTGATCCGGGACAGGGGGCATCGTACGAGCAGTACTTC.

This chain links TRBV5-1 with TRBJ1-1; D gene unclear. In germline, CDR1 is SGHRS, CDR2 YFSETQ. CDR3 size: 12 residues. Trimming shortened V by 0 bases and J by 3 bases, and 3 bases separated the two germline ends. The CDR3 nucleotides are TGCGCCAGCAGCTTGGCGGACACTGAAGCTTTCTTT. Amino acids: CASSLADTEAFF.

V usage is TRBV20-1 and J usage is TRBJ2-5; weak D call: TRBD2 (6 bases). From germline, CDR1 is DFQATT and CDR2 SNEGSKA (reference sequence). This CDR3 spans 15 amino acids. V lost 3 bases and J 1 base, leaving 15 bases between the germline ends. Written as DNA, the CDR3 is TGCAGTGCTAGTTTGGCCGGGACTGCCCAAGAGACCCAGTACTTC. Encoded protein: CSASLAGTAQETQYF.

The rearrangement joins TRBV25-1 to TRBJ1-2; D might be TRBD1 (5 bases). With 6 bases removed from V and 4 bases from J, the gap between germline ends came to 15 bases. The germline gives CDR1 MGHDK, CDR2 SYGVNS. CDR3 length equals 14 residues. Written as DNA, the CDR3 is TGTGCCAGCAGACCTCAGGAGGGGTGCTATGGCTACACCTTC. Its translation: CASRPQEGCYGYTF.

The rearrangement links TRBV6-2 or TRBV6-3 to TRBJ1-5, with 10 bases matching TRBD1. V dropped 6 bases and J dropped 4; count of bases not matched to a gene: 3. The CDR3 is 14 amino acids. Germline CDR1 is MNHEY and CDR2 is SVGEGT. CDR3 coding DNA: TGTGCCAGCAGCGGGACAGGGGCAAATCAGCCCCAGCATTTT. Protein sequence: CASSGTGANQPQHF.

The rearrangement joins TRBV21-1 to TRBJ1-1. TRBV21-1 has pseudogene status. This CDR3 has 17 amino acids. CDR3 DNA: TGTGCCAGCAGCAGTTTCGAGGATGAAGCGTTGCACACTGAAGCTTTCTTT. Encoded protein: CASSSFEDEALHTEAFF.

J is TRBJ2-1 and V is TRBV20-1; D uncertain. The V end lost 5 bases, the J end lost 9 bases, and 8 bases lay between the germline ends. Per the germline V gene, CDR1 is DFQATT and CDR2 is SNEGSKA (reference sequence). The CDR3 has 10 amino acids. This CDR3 reads CSALLAEQFF. The CDR3 DNA reads as TGCAGTGCTCTGCTGGCTGAGCAGTTCTTC.

In this sample, this clone turned up once. The rearrangement uses TRBV5-4 and TRBJ2-5; D is unresolved. Trimming cost V 0 bases and J 2 bases, with 8 bases left between them. The CDR3 contains 14 residues. Looked up from germline, CDR1 is SGHNT and CDR2 is YYREEE (reference sequence). CDR3 amino acids: CASSLVWAQETQYF. Written as DNA, the CDR3 is TGTGCCAGCAGCTTGGTCTGGGCTCAAGAGACCCAGTACTTC.

The rearrangement uses TRBV12-3 or TRBV12-4 and TRBJ2-7; 8 nucleotides line up with TRBD1. The CDR3 covers 13 residues. V shed 5 bases, J shed 3 bases, and the junction held 3 bases outside the gene matches. The CDR3 nucleotides are TGTGCCAGCAGTCCGGGACAGGTCTACGAGCAGTACTTC. Residues: CASSPGQVYEQYF.

The V call is TRBV6-1, the J call TRBJ1-5; D might be TRBD1 (6 bases). The germline CDR1 and CDR2 sequences are MNHNS and SASEGT. The CDR3 totals 15 residues. V shed 3 bases and J shed 7 bases, with 16 bases lying between them. The CDR3 DNA is TGTGCCAGCAGTGAGGGGGCGCTTGCCGGGCAGCCCCAGCATTTT. It codes for CASSEGALAGQPQHF.

This chain joins TRBV19 and TRBJ1-5; a possible D gene is TRBD1 (5 bases). Trimming pared 2 bases from V and 4 bases from J, leaving 12 bases between. Looked up from germline, CDR1 is LNHDA and CDR2 is SQIVND (reference sequence). The CDR3 sequence is 15 residues long. In DNA form, the CDR3 reads TGTGCCAGTAGTATAATGGTGCGGGGGAATCAGCCCCAGCATTTT. Encoded protein: CASSIMVRGNQPQHF.